This record looks at one T cell receptor (beta chain) sequence and its context. Its antigen remains unidentified. This specimen belongs to a study of cytomegalovirus exposure and HLA in healthy donors. Study outcomes and limitations: Some highly shared sequence variants likely arose as a pipeline artifact. Later work found that TCR association rates differed between HLA loci; DRB1 had the most and HLA-C the fewest.

The PCR ran on 60 Vbeta and 13 Jbeta primers. Per the study methods: As a later analysis found, there were roughly 80 million unique TCR beta chains, of which roughly 11 million were shared. Produced via immunoSEQ multiplex PCR; TCRdb's table is partial and in-frame only. V, J and clone size reflect that table, while D and trimming were determined from the DNA. Here the sample spans about 150,000 clones, over 70% being singletons. Trimming removed 5 bases from V and 2 bases from J, with 9 bases in between. The CDR3 has 13 residues. Germline-derived CDR1 and CDR2 are SGHTA and FQGTGA. This clonotype originated in a woman aged 50 to 65 in good health and CMV-seropositive. The chain is built from TRBV7-3 and TRBJ1-1; D is perhaps TRBD1 (6 bases). Sample: PBMCs. CDR3 bases: TGTGCCAGCAGCCTGGACAGCAACACTGAAGCTTTCTTT. Its translation: CASSLDSNTEAFF.